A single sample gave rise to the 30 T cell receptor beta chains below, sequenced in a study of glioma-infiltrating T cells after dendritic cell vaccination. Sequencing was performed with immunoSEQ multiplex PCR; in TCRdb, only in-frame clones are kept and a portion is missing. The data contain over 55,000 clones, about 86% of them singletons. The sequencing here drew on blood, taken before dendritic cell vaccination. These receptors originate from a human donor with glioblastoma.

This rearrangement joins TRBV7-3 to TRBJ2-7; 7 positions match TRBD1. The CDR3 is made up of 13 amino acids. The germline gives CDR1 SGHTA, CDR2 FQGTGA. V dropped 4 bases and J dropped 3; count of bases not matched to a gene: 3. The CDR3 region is CASSYRDSYEQYF. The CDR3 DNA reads TGTGCCAGCAGCTACCGGGACAGCTACGAGCAGTACTTC.

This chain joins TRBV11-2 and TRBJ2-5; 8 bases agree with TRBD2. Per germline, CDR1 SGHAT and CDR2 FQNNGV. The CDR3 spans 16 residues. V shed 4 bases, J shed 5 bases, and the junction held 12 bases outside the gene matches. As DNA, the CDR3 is TGTGCCAGCAGCTGGTGGGGTAGCGGGGAGAGGGAGACCCAGTACTTC. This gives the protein CASSWWGSGERETQYF.

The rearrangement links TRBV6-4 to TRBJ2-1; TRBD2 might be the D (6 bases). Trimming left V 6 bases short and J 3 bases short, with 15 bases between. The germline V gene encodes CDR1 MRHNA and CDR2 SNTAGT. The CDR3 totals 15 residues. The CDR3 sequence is CASRAGTGDYNEQFF. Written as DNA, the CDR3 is TGTGCCAGCAGGGCAGGGACGGGGGACTACAATGAGCAGTTCTTC.

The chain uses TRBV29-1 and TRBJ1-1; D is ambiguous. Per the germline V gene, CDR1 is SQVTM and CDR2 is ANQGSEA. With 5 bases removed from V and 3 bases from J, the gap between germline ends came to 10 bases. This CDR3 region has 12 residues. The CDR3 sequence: CSVSLSYTEAFF. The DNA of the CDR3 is TGCAGCGTTTCCTTGAGCTACACTGAAGCTTTCTTT. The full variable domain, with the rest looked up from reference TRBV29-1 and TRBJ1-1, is SAVISQKPSRDICQRGTSLTIQCQVDSQVTMMFWYRQQPGQSLTLIATANQGSEATYESGFVIDKFPISRPNLTFSTLTVSNMSPEDSSIYLCSVSLSYTEAFFGQGTRLTVV.

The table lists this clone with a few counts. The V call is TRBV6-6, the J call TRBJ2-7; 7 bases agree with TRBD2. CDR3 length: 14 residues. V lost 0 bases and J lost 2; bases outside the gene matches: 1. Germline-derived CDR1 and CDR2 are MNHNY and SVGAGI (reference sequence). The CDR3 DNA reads TGTGCCAGCAGTTACTCTACTAGCGCCTACGAGCAGTACTTC. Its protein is CASSYSTSAYEQYF.

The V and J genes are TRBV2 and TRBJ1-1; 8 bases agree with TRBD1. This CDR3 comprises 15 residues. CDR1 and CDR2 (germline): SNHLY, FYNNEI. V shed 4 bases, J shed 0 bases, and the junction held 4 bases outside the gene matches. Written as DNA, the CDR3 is TGTGCCAGCAGTGGCAGACAGGGGCTGAACACTGAAGCTTTCTTT. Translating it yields CASSGRQGLNTEAFF.

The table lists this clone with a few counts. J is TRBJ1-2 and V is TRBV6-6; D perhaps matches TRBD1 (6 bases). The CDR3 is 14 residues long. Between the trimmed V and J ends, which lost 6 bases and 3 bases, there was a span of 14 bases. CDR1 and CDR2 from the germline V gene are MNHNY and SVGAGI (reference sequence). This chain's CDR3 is CASRTSGADYGYTF. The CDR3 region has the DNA TGTGCCAGCAGAACATCAGGGGCCGACTATGGCTACACCTTC.

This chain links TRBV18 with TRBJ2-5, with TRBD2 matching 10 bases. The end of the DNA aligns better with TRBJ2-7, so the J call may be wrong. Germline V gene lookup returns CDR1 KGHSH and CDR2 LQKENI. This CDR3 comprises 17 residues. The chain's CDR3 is CASSRDSGGRRSYEQYF. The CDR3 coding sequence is TGTGCCAGCTCAAGAGATAGCGGGGGGCGCCGCTCCTACGAGCAGTACTTC.

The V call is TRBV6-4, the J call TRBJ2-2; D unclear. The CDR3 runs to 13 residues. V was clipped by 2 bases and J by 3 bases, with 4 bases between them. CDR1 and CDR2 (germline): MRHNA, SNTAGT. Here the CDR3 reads CASSDPYTGELFF. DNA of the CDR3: TGTGCCAGCAGTGACCCTTACACCGGGGAGCTGTTTTTT.

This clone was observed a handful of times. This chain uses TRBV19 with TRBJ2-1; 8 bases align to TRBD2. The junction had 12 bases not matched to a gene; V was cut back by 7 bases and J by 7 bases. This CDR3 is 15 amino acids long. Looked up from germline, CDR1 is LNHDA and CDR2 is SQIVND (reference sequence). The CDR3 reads CASTGMAGGLNEQFF. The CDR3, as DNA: TGTGCCAGTACCGGTATGGCGGGGGGCTTGAATGAGCAGTTCTTC.

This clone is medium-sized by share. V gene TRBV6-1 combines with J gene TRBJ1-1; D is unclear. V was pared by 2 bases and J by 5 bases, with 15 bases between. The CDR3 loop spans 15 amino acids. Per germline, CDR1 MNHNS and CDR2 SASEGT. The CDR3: CASSELVGRITEAFF. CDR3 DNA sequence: TGTGCCAGCAGTGAATTGGTTGGGCGAATTACTGAAGCTTTCTTT.

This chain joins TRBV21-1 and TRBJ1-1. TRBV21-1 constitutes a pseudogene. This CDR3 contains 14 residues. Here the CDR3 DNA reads TGTGCCTCCAACCGCGGGGGCCCAAGCACTGAAGCTTTCTTT. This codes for CASNRGGPSTEAFF.

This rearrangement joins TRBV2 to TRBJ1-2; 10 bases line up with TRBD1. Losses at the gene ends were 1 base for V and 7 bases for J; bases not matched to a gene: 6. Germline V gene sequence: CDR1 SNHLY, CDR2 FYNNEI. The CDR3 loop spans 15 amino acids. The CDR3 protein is CASSEVDRGISGYTF. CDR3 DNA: TGTGCCAGCAGTGAAGTGGACAGGGGGATATCTGGCTACACCTTC.

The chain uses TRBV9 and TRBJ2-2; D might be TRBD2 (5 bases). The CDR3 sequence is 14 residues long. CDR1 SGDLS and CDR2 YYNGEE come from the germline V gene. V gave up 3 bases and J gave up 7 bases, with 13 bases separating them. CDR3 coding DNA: TGTGCCAGCAGCGGAACTGTGGAGGACGGGGAGCTGTTTTTT. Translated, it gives CASSGTVEDGELFF.

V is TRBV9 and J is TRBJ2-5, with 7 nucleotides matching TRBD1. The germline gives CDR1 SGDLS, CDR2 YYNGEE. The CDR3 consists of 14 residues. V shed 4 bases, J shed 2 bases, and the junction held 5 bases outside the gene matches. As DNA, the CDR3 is TGTGCCAGCAGCCTAGGGACAGTACAAGAGACCCAGTACTTC. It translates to CASSLGTVQETQYF.

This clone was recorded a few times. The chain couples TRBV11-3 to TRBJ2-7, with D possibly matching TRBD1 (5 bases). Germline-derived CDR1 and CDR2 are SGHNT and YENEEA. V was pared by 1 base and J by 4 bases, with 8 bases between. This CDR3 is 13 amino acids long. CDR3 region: CASSLGTQYEQYF. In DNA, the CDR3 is TGTGCCAGCAGCTTAGGGACACAGTACGAGCAGTACTTC. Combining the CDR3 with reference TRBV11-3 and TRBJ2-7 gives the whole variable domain EAGVVQSPRYKIIEKKQPVAFWCNPISGHNTLYWYLQNLGQGPELLIRYENEEAVDDSQLPKDRFSAERLKGVDSTLKIQPAELGDSAVYLCASSLGTQYEQYFGPGTRLTVT.

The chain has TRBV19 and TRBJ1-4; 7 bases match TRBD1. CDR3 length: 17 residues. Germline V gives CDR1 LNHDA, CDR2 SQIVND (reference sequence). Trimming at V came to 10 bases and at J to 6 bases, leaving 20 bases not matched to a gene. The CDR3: CATSQGPIGSSDEKLFF. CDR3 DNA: TGTGCCACCTCACAGGGGCCGATCGGTTCCTCTGATGAAAAACTGTTTTTT.

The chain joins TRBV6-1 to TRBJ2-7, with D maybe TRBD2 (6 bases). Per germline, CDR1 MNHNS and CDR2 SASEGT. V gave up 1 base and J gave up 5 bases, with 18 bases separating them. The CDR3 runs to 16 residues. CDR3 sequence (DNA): TGTGCCAGCAGTGAAGTAGGAGGGGTAGGCACCAACGAGCAGTACTTC. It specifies CASSEVGGVGTNEQYF.

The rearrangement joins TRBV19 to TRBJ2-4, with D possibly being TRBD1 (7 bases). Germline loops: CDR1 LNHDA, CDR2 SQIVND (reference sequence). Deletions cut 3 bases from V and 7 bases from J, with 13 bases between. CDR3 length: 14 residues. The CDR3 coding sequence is TGTGCCAGTAGTATTGGAGGGGGCACGAACATTCAGTACTTC. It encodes CASSIGGGTNIQYF.

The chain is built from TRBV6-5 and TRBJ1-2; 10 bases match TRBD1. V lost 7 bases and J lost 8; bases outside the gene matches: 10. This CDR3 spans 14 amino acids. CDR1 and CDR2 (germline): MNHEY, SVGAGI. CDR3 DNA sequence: TGTGCCAGCACCCGGGGGACAGGGGATTTCGGCTACACCTTC. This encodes CASTRGTGDFGYTF.

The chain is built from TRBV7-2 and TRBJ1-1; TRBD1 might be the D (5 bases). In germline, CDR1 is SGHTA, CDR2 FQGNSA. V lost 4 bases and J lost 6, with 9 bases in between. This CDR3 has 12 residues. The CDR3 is CASSSGGAEAFF. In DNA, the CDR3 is TGTGCCAGCAGCTCTGGAGGGGCTGAAGCTTTCTTT.

CDR3 region: CASSRGTGGYNEQFF. The CDR3 coding sequence is TGTGCCAGCTCACGCGGGACAGGGGGTTACAATGAGCAGTTCTTC. This chain connects TRBV18 to TRBJ2-1, with 11 bases identical to TRBD1. This CDR3 spans 15 amino acids. After removal of 4 bases from V and 4 bases from J, the junction contained 3 bases not matched to a gene. In germline, CDR1 is KGHSH, CDR2 LQKENI.

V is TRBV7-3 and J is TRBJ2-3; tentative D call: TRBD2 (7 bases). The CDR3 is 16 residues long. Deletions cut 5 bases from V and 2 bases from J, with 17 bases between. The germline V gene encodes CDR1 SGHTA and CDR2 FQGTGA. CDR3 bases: TGTGCCAGCAGCCCCATCGGGGGGCGAAACACAGATACGCAGTATTTT. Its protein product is CASSPIGGRNTDTQYF. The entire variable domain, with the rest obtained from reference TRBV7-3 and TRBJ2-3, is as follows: GAGVSQTPSNKVTEKGKYVELRCDPISGHTALYWYRQSLGQGPEFLIYFQGTGAADDSGLPNDRFFAVRPEGSVSTLKIQRTERGDSAVYLCASSPIGGRNTDTQYFGPGTRLTVL.

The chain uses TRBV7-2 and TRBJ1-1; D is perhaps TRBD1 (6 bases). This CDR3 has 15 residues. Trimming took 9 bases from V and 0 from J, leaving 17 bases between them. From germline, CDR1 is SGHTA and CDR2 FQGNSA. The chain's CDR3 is CASRVIQGVNTEAFF. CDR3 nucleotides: TGTGCCAGTAGGGTTATACAGGGTGTGAACACTGAAGCTTTCTTT.

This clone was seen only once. CDR3 loop: CASSAGLAGYNEQFF. CDR3 in DNA: TGTGCCAGCAGTGCCGGACTAGCGGGCTACAATGAGCAGTTCTTC. The J gene is TRBJ2-1, the V gene TRBV2, with 11 nucleotides matching TRBD2. Unmatched junction bases numbered 2, after V lost 4 bases and J lost 3 bases. The germline V gene encodes CDR1 SNHLY and CDR2 FYNNEI. There are 15 residues in the CDR3.

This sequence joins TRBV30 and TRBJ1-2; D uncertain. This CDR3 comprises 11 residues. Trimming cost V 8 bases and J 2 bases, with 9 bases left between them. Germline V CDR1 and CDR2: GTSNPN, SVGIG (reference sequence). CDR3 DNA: TGTGCCGGAGAGTTGAACTATGGCTACACCTTC. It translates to CAGELNYGYTF.

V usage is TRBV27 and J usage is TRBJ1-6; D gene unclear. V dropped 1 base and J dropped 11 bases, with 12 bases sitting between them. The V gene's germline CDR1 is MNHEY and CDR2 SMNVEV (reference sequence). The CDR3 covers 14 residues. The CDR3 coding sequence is TGTGCCAGCAGTTTATGGCGGATGAATCCACCCCTCCACTTT. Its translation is CASSLWRMNPPLHF.

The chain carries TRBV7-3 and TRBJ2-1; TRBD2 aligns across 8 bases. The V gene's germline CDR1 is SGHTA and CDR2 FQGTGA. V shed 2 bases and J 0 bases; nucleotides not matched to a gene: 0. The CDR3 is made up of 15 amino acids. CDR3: CASSLGTSSYNEQFF. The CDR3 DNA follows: TGTGCCAGCAGCTTAGGGACTAGCTCCTACAATGAGCAGTTCTTC.

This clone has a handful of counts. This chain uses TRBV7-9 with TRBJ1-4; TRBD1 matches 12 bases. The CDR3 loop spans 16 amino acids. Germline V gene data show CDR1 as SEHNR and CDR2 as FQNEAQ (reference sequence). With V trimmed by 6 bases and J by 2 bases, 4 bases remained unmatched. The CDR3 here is CASRRGTGGTNEKLFF. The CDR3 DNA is TGTGCCAGCAGGAGGGGGACAGGGGGCACTAATGAAAAACTGTTTTTT. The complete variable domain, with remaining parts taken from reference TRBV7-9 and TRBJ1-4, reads DTGVSQNPRHKITKRGQNVTFRCDPISEHNRLYWYRQTLGQGPEFLTYFQNEAQLEKSRLLSDRFSAERPKGSFSTLEIQRTEQGDSAMYLCASRRGTGGTNEKLFFGSGTQLSVL.

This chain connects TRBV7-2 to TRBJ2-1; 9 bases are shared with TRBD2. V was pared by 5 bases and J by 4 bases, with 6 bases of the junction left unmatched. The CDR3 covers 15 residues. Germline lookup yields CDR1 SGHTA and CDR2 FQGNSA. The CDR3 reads CASSQAGGGYNEQFF. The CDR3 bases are TGTGCCAGCAGCCAGGCGGGGGGGGGATACAATGAGCAGTTCTTC.